The source of this TCR beta chain is a study of a mutant IDH1 vaccine in newly diagnosed glioma. On the study more broadly: The treated group averaged 40.4 years old and was roughly 62% male, approximately 38% female.

Study findings and constraints: Changes in top peripheral clonotypes did not appear linked to pseudoprogression.

In regard to this clone: Its antigen remains unknown. The sample carries other DNA sequences with the same CDR3.

The method was immunoSEQ multiplex PCR; TCRdb's version includes in-frame clones alone and lacks a portion of them. The top ten hold roughly 6.2% of the sample, which has roughly 51,000 clones, roughly 84% seen once. Germline V gives CDR1 GTSNPN, CDR2 SVGIG (reference sequence). The ends were cut back, 0 bases at V and 5 bases at J, with 10 bases in the middle. CDR3 size: 13 residues. Described time point: week 35, safety follow-up. A 20-mer mutant IDH1 peptide at 300 ug was injected subcutaneously with topical imiquimod. The clonotype originates from a man aged 35 to 55 with glioma. Sequencing was performed on PBMCs, taken from a glioma patient whose treatment included an IDH1 peptide vaccine. The chain employs TRBV30 and TRBJ1-2; D is unclear. CDR3 sequence: CAWSVSRRYGYTF. For the CDR3, the DNA is TGTGCCTGGAGTGTTTCCCGGAGATATGGCTACACCTTC.